The rows below give T cell receptor beta chains drawn from one sample of a study of CD8 T cells in ankylosing spondylitis. TCRdb reprocessed the 5' RACE reads via MiXCR and lists one record per CDR3 protein. Altogether 340,000 or so distinct CDR3 sequences are present, roughly 14% being singletons, with the ten largest covering roughly 1.1%. The sequencing input was blood, either unsorted or a sorted T cell fraction (not recorded which). Receptor source: a male donor with ankylosing spondylitis or in good health (not recorded which). CDR3s include the opening cysteine and the closing phenylalanine or tryptophan. The D gene is left open where the match is weak. Not every row has a clone size; where given, it reads once, few, many or a size class.

>TRBJ2-4|TRBV19|.|few
TGTGCCAGTAGTATGGGTAAAAGGGCCAAAAACATTCAGTACTTC
CASSMGKRAKNIQYF
>TRBJ2-6|TRBV5-1|.|many
TGCGCCAGCAGCTTGCAGGGAAAGTCTGGGGCCAACGTCCTGACTTTC
CASSLQGKSGANVLTF
>TRBJ1-1|TRBV2|.|few
TGTGCCAGCAGTGAAGCGTTTGCCGGGTCAATTGCTTTCTTT
CASSEAFAGSIAFF
>TRBJ1-1|TRBV10-2|.|.
TGCGCCAGCAGGGGCCCCACATCCACTGAAGCTTTCTTT
CASRGPTSTEAFF
>TRBJ2-7|TRBV5-5|.|many
TGTGCCAGCAGCTTGAATTTCTACGAGCAGTACTTC
CASSLNFYEQYF
>TRBJ2-7|TRBV14|.|few
TGTGCCAGCAGCCACACTATCTCCTACGAGCAGTACTTC
CASSHTISYEQYF
>TRBJ2-7|TRBV18|.|few
TGTGCCAGCTCACGACAGAGTTACGAGCAGTACTTC
CASSRQSYEQYF
>TRBJ1-5|TRBV20-1|.|.
TGCAGTGCTAGAAAGGGGAGTCATCAGCCCCAGCATTTT
CSARKGSHQPQHF
>TRBJ2-7|TRBV5-1|.|.
TGCGCCAGCAGCTGGCAGACAGAGCCCTCCTACGAGCAGTACTTC
CASSWQTEPSYEQYF
>TRBJ2-2|TRBV5-4|TRBD1|.
TGTGCCAGAAGCCCAGGACAGGAGACTAACACCGGGGAGCTGTTTTTT
CARSPGQETNTGELFF
>TRBJ1-5|TRBV28|.|.
TGTGCCAGCAGTTTATCGGGTCCGGGGTTGGCCCAGCATTTT
CASSLSGPGLAQHF
>TRBJ2-1|TRBV3-1|.|.
TGTGCCAGCAGCCACCAGCGGGATGAGCAGTTCTTC
CASSHQRDEQFF
>TRBJ2-5|TRBV27|.|few
TGTGCCAGCAGTTCAAACAGGGCGCGTTTGGAGACCCAGTACTTC
CASSSNRARLETQYF
>TRBJ2-3|TRBV29-1|.|few
TGCAGCGTGGGGGCTACGCAGTATTTT
CSVGATQYF
>TRBJ2-1|TRBV10-3|.|few
TGTGCCATCGGCTGGACTGCCGTCGTTGAGCAGTTCTTC
CAIGWTAVVEQFF
>TRBJ2-7|TRBV25-1|.|.
TGTGCCAGCATCGGACCAAGCTCCTACGAGCAGTACTTC
CASIGPSSYEQYF
>TRBJ2-4|TRBV29-1|TRBD1|few
TGCAGCGTCCGGGACAGGGGTATTCAGTACTTC
CSVRDRGIQYF
>TRBJ2-3|TRBV2|TRBD2|.
TGTGCCAGCCGATGGGGTGGTAGCGGGAGAGTGGGAGATACGCAGTATTTT
CASRWGGSGRVGDTQYF
>TRBJ2-2|TRBV12-3/TRBV12-4|TRBD2|few
TGTGCCAGCAGCCAAACGGGACTAGCGGGAGTATGGGAGCTGTTTTTT
CASSQTGLAGVWELFF
>TRBJ2-5|TRBV5-4|.|few
TGTGCCAGCAGCTTGCCTGGAGGCGGAGAGACCCAGTACTTC
CASSLPGGGETQYF
>TRBJ2-2|TRBV3-1|.|few
TGTGCCAGCAGCCAAGATAGGGTAGCCACCGGGGAGCTGTTTTTT
CASSQDRVATGELFF
>TRBJ2-1|TRBV20-1|TRBD1|.
TGCAGTGCTAGAGCCGAGGGACAGCGTTTCTCCTACAATGAGCAGTTCTTC
CSARAEGQRFSYNEQFF
>TRBJ2-7|TRBV10-3|TRBD2|.
TGTGCCATCAGAATACCGACTAGCGGGGGTACCAAGCAGTACTTC
CAIRIPTSGGTKQYF
>TRBJ2-2|TRBV15|.|few
TGTGCCACCAGCAGAGATGCTAGCAGCAACTTGTTCACCGGGGAGCTGTTTTTT
CATSRDASSNLFTGELFF
>TRBJ2-7|TRBV12-3/TRBV12-4|TRBD1|.
TGTGCCAGCAGTTACGGACAGGCCAGGGGGAACTACGAGCAGTACTTC
CASSYGQARGNYEQYF
>TRBJ1-2|TRBV3-1|.|.
TGTGCCAGCAGTGAGAGTGGGCTCGAAGGGTATGGCTACACCTTC
CASSESGLEGYGYTF
>TRBJ1-1|TRBV29-1|.|.
TGCAGCGCGTCCGCGGGATCATACACTGAAGCTTTCTTT
CSASAGSYTEAFF
>TRBJ2-6|TRBV4-2|.|.
TGTGCCAGCAGCCAAGTTCGGGGGGGGGCCAACGTCCTGACTTTC
CASSQVRGGANVLTF
>TRBJ2-1|TRBV10-3|.|.
TGTGCCATCAGTGAGTCGACAGTTCGAACAGGCTACAATGAGCAGTTCTTC
CAISESTVRTGYNEQFF
>TRBJ1-1|TRBV5-1|.|.
TGCGCCAGCAGCTGGAGGGGCGCTGAAGCTTTCTTT
CASSWRGAEAFF
>TRBJ2-7|TRBV5-8|.|few
TGTGCCAGCAGCCCTAGACTAATCCCCTACGAGCAGTACTTC
CASSPRLIPYEQYF
>TRBJ1-1|TRBV11-2|.|.
TGTGCCAGCAGCGTCACGGACAGTGAGAACACTGAAGCTTTCTTT
CASSVTDSENTEAFF
>TRBJ1-2|TRBV27|.|few
TGTGCCAGCAGTCTCATCAGGGACCCTAACTATGGCTACACCTTC
CASSLIRDPNYGYTF
>TRBJ2-1|TRBV12-3/TRBV12-4|.|.
TGTGCCAGCAGTTCCTCTTCTGTGGGGGTCGACAATGAGCAGTTCTTC
CASSSSSVGVDNEQFF
>TRBJ2-1|TRBV20-1|TRBD2|.
TGCAGTGCTTCAGCGGGGGCTTGGGGTGAGCAGTTCTTC
CSASAGAWGEQFF
>TRBJ2-7|TRBV10-1|.|few
TGCGCCGGAGGGAGAAGGTTGTTCTACGAGCAGTACTTC
CAGGRRLFYEQYF